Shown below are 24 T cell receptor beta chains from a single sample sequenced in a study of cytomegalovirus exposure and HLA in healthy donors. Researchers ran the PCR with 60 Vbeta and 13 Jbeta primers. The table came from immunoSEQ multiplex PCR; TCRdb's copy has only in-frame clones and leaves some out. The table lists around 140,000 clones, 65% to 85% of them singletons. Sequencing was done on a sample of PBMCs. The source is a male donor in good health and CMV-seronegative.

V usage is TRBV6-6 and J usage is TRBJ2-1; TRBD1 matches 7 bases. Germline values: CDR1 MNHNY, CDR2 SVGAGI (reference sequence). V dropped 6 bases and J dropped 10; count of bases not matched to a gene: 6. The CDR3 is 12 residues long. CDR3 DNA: TGTGCCAGCAGCTTAACAGGGGTAGAGCAGTTCTTC. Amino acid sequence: CASSLTGVEQFF.

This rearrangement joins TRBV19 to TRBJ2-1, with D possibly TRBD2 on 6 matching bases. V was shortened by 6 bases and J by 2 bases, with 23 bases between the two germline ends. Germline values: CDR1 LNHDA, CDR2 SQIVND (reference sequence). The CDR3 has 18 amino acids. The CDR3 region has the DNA TGTGCCAGTAGGGAGGGAGTAATCACACTGGAGCCCTACAATGAGCAGTTCTTC. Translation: CASREGVITLEPYNEQFF.

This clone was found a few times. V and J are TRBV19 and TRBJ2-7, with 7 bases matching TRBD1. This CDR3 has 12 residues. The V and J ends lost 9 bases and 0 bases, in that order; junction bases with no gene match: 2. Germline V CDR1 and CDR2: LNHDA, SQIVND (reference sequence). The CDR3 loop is CASGDSSYEQYF. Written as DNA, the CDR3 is TGTGCCAGCGGGGACAGCTCCTACGAGCAGTACTTC.

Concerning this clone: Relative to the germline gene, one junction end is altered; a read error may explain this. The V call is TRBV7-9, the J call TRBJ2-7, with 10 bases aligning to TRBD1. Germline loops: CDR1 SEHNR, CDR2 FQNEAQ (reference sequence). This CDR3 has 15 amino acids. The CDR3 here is CSSSLLGQGGYEQYF. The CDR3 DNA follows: TGTTCCAGCAGCTTACTCGGACAGGGGGGATACGAGCAGTACTTC.

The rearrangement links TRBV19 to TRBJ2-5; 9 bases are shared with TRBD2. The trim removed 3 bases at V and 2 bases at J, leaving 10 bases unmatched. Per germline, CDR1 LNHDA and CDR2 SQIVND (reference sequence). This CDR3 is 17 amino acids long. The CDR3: CASSIGAGGPWQETQYF. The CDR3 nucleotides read TGTGCCAGTAGTATCGGGGCGGGAGGGCCCTGGCAAGAGACCCAGTACTTC.

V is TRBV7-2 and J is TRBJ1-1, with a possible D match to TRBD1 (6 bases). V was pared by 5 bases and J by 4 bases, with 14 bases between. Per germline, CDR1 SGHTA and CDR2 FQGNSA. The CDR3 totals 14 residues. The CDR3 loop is CASSPSRGSTEAFF. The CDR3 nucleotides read TGTGCCAGCAGCCCTTCCAGGGGTAGCACTGAAGCTTTCTTT.

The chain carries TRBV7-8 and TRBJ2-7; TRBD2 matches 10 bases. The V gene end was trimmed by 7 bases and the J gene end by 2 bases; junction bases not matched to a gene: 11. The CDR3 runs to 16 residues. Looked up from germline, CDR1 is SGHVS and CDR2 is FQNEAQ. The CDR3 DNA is TGTGCCAGCACCGAGGGGCTAGCGGGAGTCCCCTACGAGCAGTACTTC. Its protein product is CASTEGLAGVPYEQYF.

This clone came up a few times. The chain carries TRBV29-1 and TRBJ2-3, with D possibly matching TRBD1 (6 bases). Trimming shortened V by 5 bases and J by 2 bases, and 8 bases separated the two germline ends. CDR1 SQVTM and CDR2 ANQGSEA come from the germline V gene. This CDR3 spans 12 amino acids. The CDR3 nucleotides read TGCAGCGTTCACAGGGACACAGATACGCAGTATTTT. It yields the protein CSVHRDTDTQYF.

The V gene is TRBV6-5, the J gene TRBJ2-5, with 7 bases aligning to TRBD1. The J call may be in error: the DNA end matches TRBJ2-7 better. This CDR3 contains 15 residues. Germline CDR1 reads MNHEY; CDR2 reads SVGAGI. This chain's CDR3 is CASSYRTGRVYEQYF. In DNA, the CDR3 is TGTGCCAGCAGTTACAGGACAGGCAGAGTCTACGAGCAGTACTTC.

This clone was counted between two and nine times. This CDR3 reads CASSYGTTYEQYF. The DNA of the CDR3 is TGTGCCAGCAGTTATGGGACTACCTACGAGCAGTACTTC. V is TRBV28 and J is TRBJ2-7; 7 bases align to TRBD2. Germline CDR1 MDHEN, CDR2 SYDVKM. The V gene end was trimmed by 4 bases and the J gene end by 2 bases; junction bases not matched to a gene: 2. This CDR3 is built from 13 residues.

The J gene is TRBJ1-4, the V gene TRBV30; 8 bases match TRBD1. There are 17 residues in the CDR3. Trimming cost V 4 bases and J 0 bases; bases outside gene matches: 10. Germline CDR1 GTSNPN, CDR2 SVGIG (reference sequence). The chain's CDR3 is CAWTRDRTSATNEKLFF. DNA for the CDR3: TGTGCCTGGACTCGGGACAGGACCTCAGCAACTAATGAAAAACTGTTTTTT.

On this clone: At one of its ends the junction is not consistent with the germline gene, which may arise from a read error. The DNA of the CDR3 is TGTGCCAGCAGCCCCCGGACTAGCGGAGCCTACGAGCGGTACTTC. As protein: CASSPRTSGAYERYF. The chain recombines TRBV7-9 with TRBJ2-7; 10 bases are shared with TRBD2. Germline assignment: CDR1 SEHNR and CDR2 FQNEAQ (reference sequence). The CDR3 runs 15 residues.

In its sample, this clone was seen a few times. The CDR3 bases are TGCGCCAGCAGCCAAGGACTAAATCGCATACGGCAGTACTTC. Translating gives CASSQGLNRIRQYF. The chain joins TRBV4-1 to TRBJ2-7; D possibly corresponds to TRBD2 (5 bases). The germline V gene has CDR1 MGHRA and CDR2 YSYEKL. V lost 1 base and J lost 9, with 16 bases in between. The CDR3 length is 14 residues.

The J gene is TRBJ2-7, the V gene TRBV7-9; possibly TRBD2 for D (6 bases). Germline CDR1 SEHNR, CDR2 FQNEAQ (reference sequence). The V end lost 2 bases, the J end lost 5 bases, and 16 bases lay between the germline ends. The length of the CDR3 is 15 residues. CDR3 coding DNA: TGTGCCAGCAGCTTATTGGGGGGAGCGTTCGACGAGCAGTACTTC. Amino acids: CASSLLGGAFDEQYF. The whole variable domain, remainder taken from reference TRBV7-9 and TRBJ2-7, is DTGVSQNPRHKITKRGQNVTFRCDPISEHNRLYWYRQTLGQGPEFLTYFQNEAQLEKSRLLSDRFSAERPKGSFSTLEIQRTEQGDSAMYLCASSLLGGAFDEQYFGPGTRLTVT.

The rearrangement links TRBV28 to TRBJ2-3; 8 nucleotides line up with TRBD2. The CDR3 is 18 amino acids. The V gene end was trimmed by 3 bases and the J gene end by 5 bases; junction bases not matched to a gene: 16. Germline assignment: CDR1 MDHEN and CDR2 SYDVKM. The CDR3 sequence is CASSLVLSGGDGGDTQYF. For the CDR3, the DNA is TGTGCCAGCAGTTTGGTCCTCTCGGGAGGGGATGGGGGAGATACGCAGTATTTT. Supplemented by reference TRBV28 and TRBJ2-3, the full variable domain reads DVKVTQSSRYLVKRTGEKVFLECVQDMDHENMFWYRQDPGLGLRLIYFSYDVKMKEKGDIPEGYSVSREKKERFSLILESASTNQTSMYLCASSLVLSGGDGGDTQYFGPGTRLTVL.

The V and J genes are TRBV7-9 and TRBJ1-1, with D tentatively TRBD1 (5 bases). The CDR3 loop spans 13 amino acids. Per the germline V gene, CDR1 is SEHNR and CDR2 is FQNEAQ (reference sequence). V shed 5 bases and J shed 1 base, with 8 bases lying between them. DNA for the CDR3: TGTGCCAGCAGCCCTGGACAGAACACTGAAGCTTTCTTT. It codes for CASSPGQNTEAFF. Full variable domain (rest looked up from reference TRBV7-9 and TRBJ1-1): DTGVSQNPRHKITKRGQNVTFRCDPISEHNRLYWYRQTLGQGPEFLTYFQNEAQLEKSRLLSDRFSAERPKGSFSTLEIQRTEQGDSAMYLCASSPGQNTEAFFGQGTRLTVV.

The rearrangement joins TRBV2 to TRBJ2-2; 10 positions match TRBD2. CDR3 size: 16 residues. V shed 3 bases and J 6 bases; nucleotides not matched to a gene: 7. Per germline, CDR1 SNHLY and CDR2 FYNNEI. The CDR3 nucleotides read TGTGCCAGCAGTGATGAGGCTAGCGGGAGATCCGGGGAGCTGTTTTTT. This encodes CASSDEASGRSGELFF.

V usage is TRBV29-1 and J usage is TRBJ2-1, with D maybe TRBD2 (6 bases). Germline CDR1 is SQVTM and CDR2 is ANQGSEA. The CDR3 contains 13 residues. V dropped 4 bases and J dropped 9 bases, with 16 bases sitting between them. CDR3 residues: CSVGLRERSEQFF. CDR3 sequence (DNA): TGCAGCGTTGGTCTCCGGGAGAGGTCTGAGCAGTTCTTC.

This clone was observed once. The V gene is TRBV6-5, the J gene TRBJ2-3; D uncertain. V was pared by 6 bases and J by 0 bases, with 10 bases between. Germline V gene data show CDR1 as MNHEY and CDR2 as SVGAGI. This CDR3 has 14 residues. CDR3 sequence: CASRPGLSTDTQYF. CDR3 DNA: TGTGCCAGCAGGCCGGGTCTTAGCACAGATACGCAGTATTTT.

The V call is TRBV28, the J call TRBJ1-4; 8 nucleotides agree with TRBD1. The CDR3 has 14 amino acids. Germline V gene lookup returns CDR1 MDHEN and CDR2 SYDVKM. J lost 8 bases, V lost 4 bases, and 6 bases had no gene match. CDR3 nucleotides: TGTGCCAGCAGTTCTACAGGGGGGGGAGAAAAACTGTTTTTT. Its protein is CASSSTGGGEKLFF. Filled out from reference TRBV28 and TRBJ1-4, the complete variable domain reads DVKVTQSSRYLVKRTGEKVFLECVQDMDHENMFWYRQDPGLGLRLIYFSYDVKMKEKGDIPEGYSVSREKKERFSLILESASTNQTSMYLCASSSTGGGEKLFFGSGTQLSVL.

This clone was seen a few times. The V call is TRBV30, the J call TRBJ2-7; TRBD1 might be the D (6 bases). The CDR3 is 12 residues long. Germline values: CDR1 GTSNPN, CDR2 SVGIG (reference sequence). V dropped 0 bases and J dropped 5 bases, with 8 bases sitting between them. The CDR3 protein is CAWSVQGDEQYF. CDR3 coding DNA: TGTGCCTGGAGTGTACAGGGCGACGAGCAGTACTTC.

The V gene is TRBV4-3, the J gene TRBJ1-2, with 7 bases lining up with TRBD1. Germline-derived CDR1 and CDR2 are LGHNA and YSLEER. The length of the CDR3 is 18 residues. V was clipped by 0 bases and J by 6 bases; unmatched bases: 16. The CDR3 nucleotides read TGCGCCAGCAGCCAAGATCAGGGGGTCTACGTCGATCCTAATGGCTACACCTTC. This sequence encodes CASSQDQGVYVDPNGYTF.

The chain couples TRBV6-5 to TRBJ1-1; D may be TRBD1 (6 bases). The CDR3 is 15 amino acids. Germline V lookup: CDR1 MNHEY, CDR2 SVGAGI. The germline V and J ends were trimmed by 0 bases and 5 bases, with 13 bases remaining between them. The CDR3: CASSYSIQGNTEAFF. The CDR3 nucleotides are TGTGCCAGCAGTTACTCGATTCAGGGGAATACTGAAGCTTTCTTT.

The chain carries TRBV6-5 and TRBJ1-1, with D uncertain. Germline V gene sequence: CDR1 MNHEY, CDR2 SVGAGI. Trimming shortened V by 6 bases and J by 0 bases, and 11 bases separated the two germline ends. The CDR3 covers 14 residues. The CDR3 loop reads CASRRSPLNTEAFF. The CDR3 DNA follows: TGTGCCAGCAGGAGATCCCCCTTGAACACTGAAGCTTTCTTT.